This T cell receptor (beta chain) is from a study of T cell responses to AZD1222 COVID-19 vaccine. Study overall: Pooling of second doses given at about 4 or about 12 weeks was done.

The CDR3 extends over 16 amino acids. Germline loops: CDR1 SNHLY, CDR2 FYNNEI. The V gene lost 5 bases and the J gene lost 0 bases, with 14 bases spanning the gap. As to this clone: What it recognizes is unknown.

Sequencing used immunoSEQ multiplex PCR; TCRdb keeps in-frame clones, though not all of them. The data hold fewer than 200,000 clones, with approximately 92% observed a single time. Whole-study results and caveats: Clonal diversity was possibly underestimated, and the donors were mostly white British, with more females.

The source of this sequence is an adult in good health. Sample: peripheral blood, taken on day 0 of AZD1222 vaccination. The chain has TRBV2 and TRBJ1-3, with D uncertain. The CDR3 bases are TGTGCCAGCAGTCGAGCAGGACTGAACTCTGGAAACACCATATATTTT. It is translated as CASSRAGLNSGNTIYF.